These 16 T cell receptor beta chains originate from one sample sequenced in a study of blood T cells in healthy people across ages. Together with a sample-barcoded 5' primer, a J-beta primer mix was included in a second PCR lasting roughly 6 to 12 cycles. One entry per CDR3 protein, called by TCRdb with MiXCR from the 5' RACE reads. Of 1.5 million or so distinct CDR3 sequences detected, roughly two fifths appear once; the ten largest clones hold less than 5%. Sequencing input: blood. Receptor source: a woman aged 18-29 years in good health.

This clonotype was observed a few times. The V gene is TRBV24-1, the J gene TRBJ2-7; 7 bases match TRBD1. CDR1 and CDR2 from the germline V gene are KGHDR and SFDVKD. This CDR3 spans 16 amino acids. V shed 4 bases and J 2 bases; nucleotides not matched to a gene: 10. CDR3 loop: CATSDAQGPLPYEQYF. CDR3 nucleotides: TGTGCCACCAGTGACGCACAGGGGCCTCTCCCCTACGAGCAGTACTTC.

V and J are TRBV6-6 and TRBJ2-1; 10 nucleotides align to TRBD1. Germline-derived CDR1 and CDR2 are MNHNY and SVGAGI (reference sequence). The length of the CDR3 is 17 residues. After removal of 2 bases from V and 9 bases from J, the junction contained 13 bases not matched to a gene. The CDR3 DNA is TGTGCCAGCAGTTACCCGTCTGACAGGGGGCTAACCGGTGAGCAGTTCTTC. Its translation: CASSYPSDRGLTGEQFF.

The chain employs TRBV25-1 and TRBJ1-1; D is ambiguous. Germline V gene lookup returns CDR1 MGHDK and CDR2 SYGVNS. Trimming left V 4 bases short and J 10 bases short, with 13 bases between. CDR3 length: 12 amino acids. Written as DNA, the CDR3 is TGTGCCAGCAGTGGGAACCCCCTGGCAGCTTTCTTT. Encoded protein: CASSGNPLAAFF.

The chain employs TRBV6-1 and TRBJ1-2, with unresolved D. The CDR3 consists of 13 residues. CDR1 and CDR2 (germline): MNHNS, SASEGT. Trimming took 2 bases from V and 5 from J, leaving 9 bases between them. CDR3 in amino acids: CASSESEIYGYTF. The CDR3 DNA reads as TGTGCCAGCAGTGAATCGGAGATATATGGCTACACCTTC.

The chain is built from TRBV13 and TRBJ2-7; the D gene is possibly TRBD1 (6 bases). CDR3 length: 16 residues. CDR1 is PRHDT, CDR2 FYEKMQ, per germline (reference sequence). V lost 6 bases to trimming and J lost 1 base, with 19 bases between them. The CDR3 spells CASRDSVQGTSYEQYF. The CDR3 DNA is TGTGCCAGCAGGGACTCCGTACAGGGAACATCCTACGAGCAGTACTTC.

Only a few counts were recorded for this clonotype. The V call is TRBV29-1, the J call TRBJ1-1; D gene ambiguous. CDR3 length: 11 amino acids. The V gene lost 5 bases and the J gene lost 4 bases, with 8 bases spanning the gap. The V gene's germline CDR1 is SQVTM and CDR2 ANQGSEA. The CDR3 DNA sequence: TGCAGCGTTCAGGATCCCACTGAAGCTTTCTTT. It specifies CSVQDPTEAFF. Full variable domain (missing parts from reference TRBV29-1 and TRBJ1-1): SAVISQKPSRDICQRGTSLTIQCQVDSQVTMMFWYRQQPGQSLTLIATANQGSEATYESGFVIDKFPISRPNLTFSTLTVSNMSPEDSSIYLCSVQDPTEAFFGQGTRLTVV.

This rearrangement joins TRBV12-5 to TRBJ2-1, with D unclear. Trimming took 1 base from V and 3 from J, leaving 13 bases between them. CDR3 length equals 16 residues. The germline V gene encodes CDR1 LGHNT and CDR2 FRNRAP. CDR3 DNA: TGTGCTAGTGGTTTGGGTGGTTGGGTTATCTACAATGAGCAGTTCTTC. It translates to CASGLGGWVIYNEQFF.

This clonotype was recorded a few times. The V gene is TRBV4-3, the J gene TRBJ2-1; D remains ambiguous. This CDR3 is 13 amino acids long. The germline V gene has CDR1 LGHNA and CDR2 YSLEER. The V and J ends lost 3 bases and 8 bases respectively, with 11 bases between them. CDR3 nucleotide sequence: TGCGCCAGCAGCCAGATACCTATGGATGAGCAGTTCTTC. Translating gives CASSQIPMDEQFF.

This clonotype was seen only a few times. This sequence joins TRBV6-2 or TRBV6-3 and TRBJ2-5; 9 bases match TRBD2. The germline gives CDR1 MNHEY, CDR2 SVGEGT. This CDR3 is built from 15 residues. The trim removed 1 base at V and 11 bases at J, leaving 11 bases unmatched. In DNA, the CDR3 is TGTGCCAGCAGTTACTGGGGACTAGCAGGGAATGAGCAGTACTTC. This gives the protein CASSYWGLAGNEQYF.

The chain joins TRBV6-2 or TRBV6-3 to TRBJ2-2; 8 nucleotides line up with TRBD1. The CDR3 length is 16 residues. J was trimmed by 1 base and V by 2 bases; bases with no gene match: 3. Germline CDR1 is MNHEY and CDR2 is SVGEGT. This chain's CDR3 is CASSYGGTGNTGELFF. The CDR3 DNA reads TGTGCCAGCAGTTACGGTGGGACAGGGAACACCGGGGAGCTGTTTTTT.

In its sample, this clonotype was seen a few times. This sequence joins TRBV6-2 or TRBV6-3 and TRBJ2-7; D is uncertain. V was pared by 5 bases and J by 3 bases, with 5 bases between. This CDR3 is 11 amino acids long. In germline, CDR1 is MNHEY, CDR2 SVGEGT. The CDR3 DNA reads TGTGCCAGCAGTCCCTTCTACGAGCAGTACTTC. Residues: CASSPFYEQYF.

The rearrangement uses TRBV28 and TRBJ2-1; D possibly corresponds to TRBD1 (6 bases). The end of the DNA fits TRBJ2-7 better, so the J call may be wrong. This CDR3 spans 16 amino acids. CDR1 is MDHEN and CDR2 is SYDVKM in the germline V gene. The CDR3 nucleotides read TGTGCCAGCAGTTTAAGGGGGAGCGACCTTTACTACGAGCAGTACTTC. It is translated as CASSLRGSDLYYEQYF.

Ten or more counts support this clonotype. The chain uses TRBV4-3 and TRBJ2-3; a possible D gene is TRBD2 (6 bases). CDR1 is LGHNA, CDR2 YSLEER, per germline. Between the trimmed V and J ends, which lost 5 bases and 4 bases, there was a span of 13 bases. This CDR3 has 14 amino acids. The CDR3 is CASSLTGVSDTQYF. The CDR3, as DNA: TGCGCCAGCAGCTTAACGGGAGTCTCAGATACGCAGTATTTT.

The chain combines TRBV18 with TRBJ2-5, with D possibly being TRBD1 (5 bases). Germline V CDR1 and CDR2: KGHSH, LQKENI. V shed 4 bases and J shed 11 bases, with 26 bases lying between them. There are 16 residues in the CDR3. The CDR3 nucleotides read TGTGCCAGCTCACACGCCGACAGCCAAGGGTGGAATGAGCAGTACTTC. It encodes CASSHADSQGWNEQYF.

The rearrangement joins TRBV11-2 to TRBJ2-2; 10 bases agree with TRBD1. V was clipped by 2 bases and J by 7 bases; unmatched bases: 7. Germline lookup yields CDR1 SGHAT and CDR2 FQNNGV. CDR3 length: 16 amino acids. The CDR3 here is CASSLWTGGVVGELFF. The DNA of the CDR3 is TGTGCCAGCAGCTTATGGACAGGGGGAGTTGTCGGGGAGCTGTTTTTT. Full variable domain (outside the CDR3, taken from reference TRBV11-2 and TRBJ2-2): EAGVAQSPRYKIIEKRQSVAFWCNPISGHATLYWYQQILGQGPKLLIQFQNNGVVDDSQLPKDRFSAERLKGVDSTLKIQPAKLEDSAVYLCASSLWTGGVVGELFFGEGSRLTVL.

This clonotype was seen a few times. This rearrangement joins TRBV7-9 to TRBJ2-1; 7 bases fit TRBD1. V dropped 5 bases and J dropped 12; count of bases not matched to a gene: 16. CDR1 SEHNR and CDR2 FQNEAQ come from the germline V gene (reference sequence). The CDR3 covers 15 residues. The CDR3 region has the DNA TGTGCCAGCAGCCGAGCCGGGACAGCATACAAAGGGCAGTTCTTC. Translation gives CASSRAGTAYKGQFF.